The rows below give T cell receptor beta chains drawn from one sample of a study of blood T cells in healthy people across ages. A single record per CDR3 protein comes from TCRdb applying MiXCR to the 5' RACE reads. This sample carries over 700,000 distinct CDR3 sequences, more than 20% of them seen once, and the ten largest clones take roughly 9%. The data also belong to a second study, concerning T cells of mothers and their children.

The sample comprised blood. The source is a boy aged 10-17 years in good health. CDR3s include the opening cysteine and the closing phenylalanine or tryptophan.

j_gene | len | v_gene | CDR3aa
TRBJ1-2 | 13 | TRBV6-6 | CASAEGPNYGYTF
TRBJ2-5 | 16 | TRBV29-1 | CSVEERARGFQETQYF
TRBJ2-7 | 13 | TRBV12-3/TRBV12-4 | CASRTGGAYEQYF
TRBJ1-4 | 14 | TRBV6-6 | CASTQLGVSEKLFF
TRBJ2-3 | 15 | TRBV7-9 | CASSFKRGDRDTQYF
TRBJ2-5 | 16 | TRBV20-1 | CSARVSGGLPVETQYF
TRBJ1-2 | 15 | TRBV3-1 | CASSQPGQADYGYTF
TRBJ2-4 | 13 | TRBV11-2 | CASSLGTSGPQYF
TRBJ2-5 | 15 | TRBV24-1 | CATSESVAGKKTQYF
TRBJ2-3 | 14 | TRBV20-1 | CSAPGQGEADTQYF
TRBJ2-3 | 14 | TRBV14 | CASSGGTYTDTQYF
NA | 15 | TRBV6-5 | CASTHTPDASYEQYF
TRBJ2-3 | 17 | TRBV12-3/TRBV12-4 | CASSLPSGTRITDTQYF
TRBJ1-2 | 13 | TRBV12-3/TRBV12-4 | CASSFGGSGGYTF
TRBJ1-2 | 13 | TRBV20-1 | CSARDEESRGYTF
TRBJ2-3 | 13 | TRBV29-1 | CSVRSPLTDTQYF
TRBJ2-5 | 13 | TRBV11-2 | CASSSFEGVEQYF
TRBJ2-7 | 12 | TRBV5-6 | CASSLEDSRLYF
TRBJ2-3 | 14 | TRBV3-1 | CASSQTSGWDTQYF
TRBJ1-1 | 15 | TRBV13 | CASTGSARANTEAFF
TRBJ1-1 | 15 | TRBV9 | CASSVTGGFNTEAFF
TRBJ2-5 | 12 | TRBV7-2 | CASSLNRETQYF
TRBJ1-1 | 15 | TRBV6-5 | CASSYSGGANTEAFF
TRBJ2-7 | 14 | TRBV29-1 | CSVDGPAGGHEQYF
TRBJ2-6 | 15 | TRBV28 | CASSLSISGANVLTF
TRBJ2-5 | 18 | TRBV11-2 | CASSLAGYLVLKQETQYF